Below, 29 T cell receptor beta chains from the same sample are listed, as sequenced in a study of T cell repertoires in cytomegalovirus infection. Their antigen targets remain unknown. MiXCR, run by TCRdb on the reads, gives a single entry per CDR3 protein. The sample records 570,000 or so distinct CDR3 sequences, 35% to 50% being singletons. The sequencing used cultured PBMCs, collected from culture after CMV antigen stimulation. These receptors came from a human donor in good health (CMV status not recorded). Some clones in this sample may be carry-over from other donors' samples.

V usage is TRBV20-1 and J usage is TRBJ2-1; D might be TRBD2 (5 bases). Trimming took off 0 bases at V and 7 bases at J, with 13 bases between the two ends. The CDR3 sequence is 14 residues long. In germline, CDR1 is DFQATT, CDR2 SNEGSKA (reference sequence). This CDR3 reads CSARDLGRGNEQFF. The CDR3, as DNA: TGCAGTGCTAGAGATCTGGGTCGAGGGAATGAGCAGTTCTTC.

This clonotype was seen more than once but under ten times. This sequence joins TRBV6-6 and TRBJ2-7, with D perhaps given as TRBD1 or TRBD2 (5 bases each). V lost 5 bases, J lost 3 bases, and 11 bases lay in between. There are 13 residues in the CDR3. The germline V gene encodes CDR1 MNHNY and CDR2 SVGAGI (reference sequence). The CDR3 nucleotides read TGTGCCAGCAGTACCGAGGGGCGCTACGAGCAGTACTTC. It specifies CASSTEGRYEQYF.

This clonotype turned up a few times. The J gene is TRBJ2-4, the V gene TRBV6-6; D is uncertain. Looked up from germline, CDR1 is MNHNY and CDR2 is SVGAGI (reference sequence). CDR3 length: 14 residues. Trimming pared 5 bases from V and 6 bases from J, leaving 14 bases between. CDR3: CASSRGSGVNIQYF. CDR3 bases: TGTGCCAGCAGTCGAGGATCTGGGGTAAACATTCAGTACTTC.

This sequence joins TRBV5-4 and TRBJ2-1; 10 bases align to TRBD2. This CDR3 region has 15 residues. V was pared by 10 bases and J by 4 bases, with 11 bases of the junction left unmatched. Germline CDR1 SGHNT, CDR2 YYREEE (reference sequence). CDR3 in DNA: TGTGCCGACGAAGCGGGAGGGCCGGCATACAATGAGCAGTTCTTC. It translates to CADEAGGPAYNEQFF.

The CDR3 coding sequence is TGTGCCAGCAGTTTATTGGATTGGGCTGGCTACACCTTC. This codes for CASSLLDWAGYTF. This chain joins TRBV12-3 or TRBV12-4 and TRBJ1-2; D uncertain. With 2 bases removed from V and 7 bases from J, the gap between germline ends came to 11 bases. The CDR3 has 13 amino acids.

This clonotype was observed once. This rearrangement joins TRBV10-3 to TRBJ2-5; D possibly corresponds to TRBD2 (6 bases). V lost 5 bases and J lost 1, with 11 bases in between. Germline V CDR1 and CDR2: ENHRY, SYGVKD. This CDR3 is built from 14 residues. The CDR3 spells CAISTPGVQETQYF. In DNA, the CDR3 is TGTGCCATCAGTACTCCGGGGGTCCAAGAGACCCAGTACTTC.

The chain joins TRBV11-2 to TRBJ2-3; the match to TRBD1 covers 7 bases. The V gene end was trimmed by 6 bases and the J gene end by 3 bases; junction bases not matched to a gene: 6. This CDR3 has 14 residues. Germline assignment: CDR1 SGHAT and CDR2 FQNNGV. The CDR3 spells CASSLDRLTDTQYF. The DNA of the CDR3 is TGTGCCAGCAGTTTGGACAGGTTAACAGATACGCAGTATTTT.

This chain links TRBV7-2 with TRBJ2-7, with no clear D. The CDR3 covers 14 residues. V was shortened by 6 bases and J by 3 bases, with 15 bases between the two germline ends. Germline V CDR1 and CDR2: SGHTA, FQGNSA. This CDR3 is CASSLTLNHYEQYF. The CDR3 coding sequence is TGTGCCAGCAGTCTCACCTTAAACCACTACGAGCAGTACTTC.

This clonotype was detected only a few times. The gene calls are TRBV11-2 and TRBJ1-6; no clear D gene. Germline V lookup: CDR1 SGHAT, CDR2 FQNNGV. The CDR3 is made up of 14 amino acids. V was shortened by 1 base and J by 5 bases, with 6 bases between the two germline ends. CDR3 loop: CASSLGADNSPLHF. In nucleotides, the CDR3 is TGTGCCAGCAGCTTAGGCGCCGATAATTCACCCCTCCACTTT.

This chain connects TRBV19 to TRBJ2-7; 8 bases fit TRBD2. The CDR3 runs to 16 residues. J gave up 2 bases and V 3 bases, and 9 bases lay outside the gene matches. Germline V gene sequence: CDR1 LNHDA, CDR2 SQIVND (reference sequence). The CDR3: CASSIKAAGGPYEQYF. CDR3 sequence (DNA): TGTGCCAGTAGTATTAAAGCGGCGGGAGGCCCCTACGAGCAGTACTTC.

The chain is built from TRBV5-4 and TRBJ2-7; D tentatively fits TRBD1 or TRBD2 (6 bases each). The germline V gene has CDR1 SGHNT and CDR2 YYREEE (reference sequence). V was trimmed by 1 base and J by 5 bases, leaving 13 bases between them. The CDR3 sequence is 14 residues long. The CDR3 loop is CASSLNREAHEQYF. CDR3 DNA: TGTGCCAGCAGCTTGAACAGGGAGGCCCACGAGCAGTACTTC.

The CDR3 reads CSATTSGGAEDTQYF. CDR3 DNA: TGCAGTGCTACGACTAGCGGGGGGGCCGAAGATACGCAGTATTTT. The chain carries TRBV20-1 and TRBJ2-3; 14 bases fit TRBD2. Germline values: CDR1 DFQATT, CDR2 SNEGSKA (reference sequence). The CDR3 runs to 15 residues. With 4 bases clipped from V and 5 bases from J, the junction kept 5 bases outside the gene matches.

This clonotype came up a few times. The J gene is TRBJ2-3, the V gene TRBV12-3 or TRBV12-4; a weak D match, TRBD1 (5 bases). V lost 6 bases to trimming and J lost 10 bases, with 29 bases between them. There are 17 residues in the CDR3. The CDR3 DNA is TGTGCCAGCAGACCTGCCGGCCGGGTTCAGGGTATCGGGTCGCAGTATTTT. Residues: CASRPAGRVQGIGSQYF.

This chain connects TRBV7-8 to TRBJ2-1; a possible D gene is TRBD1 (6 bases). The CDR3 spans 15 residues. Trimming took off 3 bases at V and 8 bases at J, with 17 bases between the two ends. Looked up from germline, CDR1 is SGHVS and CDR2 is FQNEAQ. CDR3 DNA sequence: TGTGCCAGCAGCTTCGAGGGGGTGGTCGGATATGAGCAGTTCTTC. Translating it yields CASSFEGVVGYEQFF. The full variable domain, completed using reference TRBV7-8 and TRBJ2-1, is GAGVSQSPRYKVAKRGQDVALRCDPISGHVSLFWYQQALGQGPEFLTYFQNEAQLDKSGLPSDRFFAERPEGSVSTLKIQRTQQEDSAVYLCASSFEGVVGYEQFFGPGTRLTVL.

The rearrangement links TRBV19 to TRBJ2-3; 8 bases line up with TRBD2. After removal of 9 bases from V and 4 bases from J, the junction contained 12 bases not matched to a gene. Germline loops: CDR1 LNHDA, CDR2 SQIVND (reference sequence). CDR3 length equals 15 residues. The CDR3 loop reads CASKPRGGEADTQYF. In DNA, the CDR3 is TGTGCCAGCAAACCCCGGGGGGGGGAGGCAGATACGCAGTATTTT.

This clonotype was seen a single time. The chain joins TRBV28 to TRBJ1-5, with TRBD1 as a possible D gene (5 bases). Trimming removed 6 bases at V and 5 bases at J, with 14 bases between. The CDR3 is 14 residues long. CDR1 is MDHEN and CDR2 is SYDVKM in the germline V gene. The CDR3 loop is CASRPTERHQPQHF. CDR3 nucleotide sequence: TGTGCCAGCAGACCGACAGAGAGGCATCAGCCCCAGCATTTT.

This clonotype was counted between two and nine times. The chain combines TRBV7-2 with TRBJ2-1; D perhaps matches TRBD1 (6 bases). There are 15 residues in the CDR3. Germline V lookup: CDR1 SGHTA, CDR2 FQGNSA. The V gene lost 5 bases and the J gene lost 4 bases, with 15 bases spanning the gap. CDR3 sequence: CASSEDSSPYNEQFF. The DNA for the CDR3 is TGTGCCAGCAGCGAGGACAGCAGCCCTTACAATGAGCAGTTCTTC.

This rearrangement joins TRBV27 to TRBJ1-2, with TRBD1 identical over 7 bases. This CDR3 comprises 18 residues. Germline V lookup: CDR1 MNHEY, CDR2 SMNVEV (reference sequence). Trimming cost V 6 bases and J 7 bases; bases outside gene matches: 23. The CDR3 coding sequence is TGTGCCAGCAGCAGTTACTACCGAACAGGGGACGTGTCTCGTGGCTACACCTTC. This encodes CASSSYYRTGDVSRGYTF.

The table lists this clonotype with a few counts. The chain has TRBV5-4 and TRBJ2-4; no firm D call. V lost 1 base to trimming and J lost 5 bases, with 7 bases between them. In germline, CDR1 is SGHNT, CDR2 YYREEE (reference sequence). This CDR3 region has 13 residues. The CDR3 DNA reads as TGTGCCAGCAGCTTGAAGTCTCAAAACATTCAGTACTTC. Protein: CASSLKSQNIQYF.

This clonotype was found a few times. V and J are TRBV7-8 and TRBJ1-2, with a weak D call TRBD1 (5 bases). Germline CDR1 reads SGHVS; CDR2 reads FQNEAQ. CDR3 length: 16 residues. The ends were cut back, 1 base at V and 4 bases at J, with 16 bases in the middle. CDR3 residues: CASSLEGAGGGYGYTF. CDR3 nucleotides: TGTGCCAGCAGCTTAGAAGGCGCTGGGGGTGGCTATGGCTACACCTTC.

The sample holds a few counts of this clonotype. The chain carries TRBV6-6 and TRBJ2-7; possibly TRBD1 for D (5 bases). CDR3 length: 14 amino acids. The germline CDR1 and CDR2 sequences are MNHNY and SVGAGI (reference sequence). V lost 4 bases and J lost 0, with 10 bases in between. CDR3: CASSSRVNSYEQYF. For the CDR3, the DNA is TGTGCCAGCAGTTCCAGGGTCAACTCCTACGAGCAGTACTTC.

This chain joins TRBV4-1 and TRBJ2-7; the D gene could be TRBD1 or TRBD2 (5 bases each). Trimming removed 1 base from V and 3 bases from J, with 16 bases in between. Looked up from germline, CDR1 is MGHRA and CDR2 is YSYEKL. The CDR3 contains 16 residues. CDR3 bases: TGCGCCAGCAGCCAAGTCCCAGGGTCCGGGGACTACGAGCAGTACTTC. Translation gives CASSQVPGSGDYEQYF.

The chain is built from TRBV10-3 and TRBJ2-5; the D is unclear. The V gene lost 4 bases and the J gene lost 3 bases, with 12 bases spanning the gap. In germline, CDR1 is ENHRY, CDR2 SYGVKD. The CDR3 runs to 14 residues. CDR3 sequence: CAISATGPEETQYF. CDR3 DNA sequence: TGTGCCATCAGTGCGACCGGACCAGAAGAGACCCAGTACTTC.

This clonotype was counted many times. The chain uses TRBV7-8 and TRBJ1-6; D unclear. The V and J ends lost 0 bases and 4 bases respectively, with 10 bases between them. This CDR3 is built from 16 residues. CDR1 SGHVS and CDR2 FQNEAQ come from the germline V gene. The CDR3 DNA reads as TGTGCCAGCAGCTTAGCGCGACTGATGTATAATTCACCCCTCCACTTT. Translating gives CASSLARLMYNSPLHF.

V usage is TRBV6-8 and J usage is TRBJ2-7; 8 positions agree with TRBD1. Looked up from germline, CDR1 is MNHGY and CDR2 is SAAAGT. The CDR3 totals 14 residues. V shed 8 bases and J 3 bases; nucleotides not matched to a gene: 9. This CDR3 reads CASGHRGLNYEQYF. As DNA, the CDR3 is TGTGCCAGCGGTCACAGGGGGTTGAACTACGAGCAGTACTTC.

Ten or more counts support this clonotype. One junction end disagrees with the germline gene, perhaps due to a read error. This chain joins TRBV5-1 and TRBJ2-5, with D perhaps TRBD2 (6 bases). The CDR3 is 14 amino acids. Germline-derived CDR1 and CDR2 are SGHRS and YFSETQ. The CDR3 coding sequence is TGTGCCAGCAGCTTAGGTGCGGGACAAGAGACCCAGTACTTC. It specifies CASSLGAGQETQYF. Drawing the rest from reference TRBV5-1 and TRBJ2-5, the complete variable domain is KAGVTQTPRYLIKTRGQQVTLSCSPISGHRSVSWYQQTPGQGLQFLFEYFSETQRNKGNFPGRFSGRQFSNSRSEMNVSTLELGDSALYLCASSLGAGQETQYFGPGTRLLVL.

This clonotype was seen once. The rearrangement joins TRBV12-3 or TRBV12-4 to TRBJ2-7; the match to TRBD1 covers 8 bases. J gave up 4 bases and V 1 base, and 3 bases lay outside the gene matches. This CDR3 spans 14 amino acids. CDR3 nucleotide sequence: TGTGCCAGCAGTTTAGTTGGGACAGGTTACGAGCAGTACTTC. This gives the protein CASSLVGTGYEQYF.

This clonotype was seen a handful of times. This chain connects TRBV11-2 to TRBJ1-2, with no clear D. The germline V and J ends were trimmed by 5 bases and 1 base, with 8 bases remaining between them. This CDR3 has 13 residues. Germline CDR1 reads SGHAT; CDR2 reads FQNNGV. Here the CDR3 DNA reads TGTGCCAGCAGCCGGAACCTTAACTATGGCTACACCTTC. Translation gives CASSRNLNYGYTF.

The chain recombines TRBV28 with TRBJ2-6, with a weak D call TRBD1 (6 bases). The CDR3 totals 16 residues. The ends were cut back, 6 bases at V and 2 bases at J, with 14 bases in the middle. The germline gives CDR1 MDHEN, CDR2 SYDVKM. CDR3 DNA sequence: TGTGCCAGCAGCCTACCGCAGGGGACTGGGGCCAACGTCCTGACTTTC. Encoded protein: CASSLPQGTGANVLTF.